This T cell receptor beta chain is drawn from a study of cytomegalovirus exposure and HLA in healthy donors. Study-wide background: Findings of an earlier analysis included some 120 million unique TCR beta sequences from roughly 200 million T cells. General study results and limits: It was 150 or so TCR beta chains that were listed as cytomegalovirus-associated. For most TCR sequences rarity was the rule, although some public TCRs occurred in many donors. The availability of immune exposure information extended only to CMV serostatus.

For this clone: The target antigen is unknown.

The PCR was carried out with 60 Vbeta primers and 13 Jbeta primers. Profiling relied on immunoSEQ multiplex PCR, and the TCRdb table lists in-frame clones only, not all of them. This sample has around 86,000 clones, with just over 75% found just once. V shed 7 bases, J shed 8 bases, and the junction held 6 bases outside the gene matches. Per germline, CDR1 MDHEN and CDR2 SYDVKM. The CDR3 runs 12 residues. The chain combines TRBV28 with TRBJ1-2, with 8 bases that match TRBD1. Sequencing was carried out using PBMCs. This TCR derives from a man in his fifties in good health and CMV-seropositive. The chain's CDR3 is CASNQQGGGYTF. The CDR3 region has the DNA TGTGCCAGCAATCAACAGGGGGGAGGCTACACCTTC.